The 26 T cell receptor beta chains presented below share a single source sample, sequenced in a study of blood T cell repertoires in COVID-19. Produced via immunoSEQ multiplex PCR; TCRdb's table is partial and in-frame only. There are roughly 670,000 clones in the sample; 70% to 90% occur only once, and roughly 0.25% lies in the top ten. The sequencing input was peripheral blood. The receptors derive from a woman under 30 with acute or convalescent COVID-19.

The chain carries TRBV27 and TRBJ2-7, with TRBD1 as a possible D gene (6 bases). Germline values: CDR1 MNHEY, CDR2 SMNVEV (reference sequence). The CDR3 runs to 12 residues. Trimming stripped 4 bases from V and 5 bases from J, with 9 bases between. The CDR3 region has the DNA TGTGCCAGCAGTTCGCAGGGGCACGAGCAGTACTTC. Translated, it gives CASSSQGHEQYF.

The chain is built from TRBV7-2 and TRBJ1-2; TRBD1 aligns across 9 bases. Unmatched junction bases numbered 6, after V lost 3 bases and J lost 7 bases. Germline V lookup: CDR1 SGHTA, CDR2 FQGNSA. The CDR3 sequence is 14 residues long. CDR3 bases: TGTGCCAGCAGCTTTGAGGGGACAGGGTTTGGCTACACCTTC. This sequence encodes CASSFEGTGFGYTF.

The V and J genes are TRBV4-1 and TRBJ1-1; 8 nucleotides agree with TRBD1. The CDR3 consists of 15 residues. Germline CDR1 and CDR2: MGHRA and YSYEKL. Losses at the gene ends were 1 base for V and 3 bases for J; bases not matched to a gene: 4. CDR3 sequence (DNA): TGCGCCAGCAGCCAAGGGACAGGGTCTGACACTGAAGCTTTCTTT. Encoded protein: CASSQGTGSDTEAFF.

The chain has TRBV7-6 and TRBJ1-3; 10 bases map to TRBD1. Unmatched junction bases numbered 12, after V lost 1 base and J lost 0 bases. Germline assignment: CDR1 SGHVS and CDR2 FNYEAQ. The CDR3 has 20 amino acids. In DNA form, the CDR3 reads TGTGCCAGCAGCTTAGACCCGGGACAGGGGTTTAGGAGCTCTGGAAACACCATATATTTT. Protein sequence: CASSLDPGQGFRSSGNTIYF. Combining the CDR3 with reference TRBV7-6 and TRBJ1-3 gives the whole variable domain GAGVSQSPRYKVTKRGQDVALRCDPISGHVSLYWYRQALGQGPEFLTYFNYEAQQDKSGLPNDRFSAERPEGSISTLTIQRTEQRDSAMYRCASSLDPGQGFRSSGNTIYFGEGSWLTVV.

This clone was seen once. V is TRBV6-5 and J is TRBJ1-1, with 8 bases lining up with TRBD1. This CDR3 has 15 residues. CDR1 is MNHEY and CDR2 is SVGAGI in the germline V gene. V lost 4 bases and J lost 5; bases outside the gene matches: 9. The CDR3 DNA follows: TGTGCCAGCAGTTCCCCGAACAGGGGGGAAACTGAAGCTTTCTTT. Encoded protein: CASSSPNRGETEAFF.

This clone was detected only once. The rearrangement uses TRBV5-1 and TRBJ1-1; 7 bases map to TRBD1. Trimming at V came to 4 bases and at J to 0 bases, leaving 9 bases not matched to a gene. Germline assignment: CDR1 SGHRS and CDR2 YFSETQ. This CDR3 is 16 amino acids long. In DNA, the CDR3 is TGCGCCAGCAGCAGCCCTCGGACAGGAATGAACACTGAAGCTTTCTTT. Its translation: CASSSPRTGMNTEAFF.

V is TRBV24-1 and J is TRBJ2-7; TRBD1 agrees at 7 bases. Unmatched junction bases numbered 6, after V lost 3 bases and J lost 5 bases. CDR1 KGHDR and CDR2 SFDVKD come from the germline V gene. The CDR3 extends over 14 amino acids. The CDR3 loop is CATSDRSGGDEQYF. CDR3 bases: TGTGCCACCAGTGATCGGTCAGGGGGAGACGAGCAGTACTTC.

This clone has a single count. The CDR3 region is CASSLGLAGARNLNEQFF. The CDR3 coding sequence is TGTGCCAGCAGCCTCGGACTAGCGGGGGCGCGTAACCTCAATGAGCAGTTCTTC. This sequence joins TRBV9 and TRBJ2-1; the match to TRBD2 covers 13 bases. The junction had 13 bases not matched to a gene; V was cut back by 4 bases and J by 6 bases. Per germline, CDR1 SGDLS and CDR2 YYNGEE. The CDR3 covers 18 residues.

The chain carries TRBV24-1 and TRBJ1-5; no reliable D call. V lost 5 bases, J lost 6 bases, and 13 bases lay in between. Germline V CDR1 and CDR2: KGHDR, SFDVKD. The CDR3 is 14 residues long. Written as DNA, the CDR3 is TGTGCCACCAGTGCCCCGCCGGAGGTTCAGCCCCAGCATTTT. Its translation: CATSAPPEVQPQHF.

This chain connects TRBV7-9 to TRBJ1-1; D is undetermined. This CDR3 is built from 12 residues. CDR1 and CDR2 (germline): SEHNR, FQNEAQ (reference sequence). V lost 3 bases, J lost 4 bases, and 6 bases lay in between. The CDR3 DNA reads TGTGCCAGCAGCTTTACGGGCACTGAAGCTTTCTTT. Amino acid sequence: CASSFTGTEAFF.

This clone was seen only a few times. The CDR3 DNA reads TGCGCCAGCAGCCTTGGACTTACCGGGGAGCTGTTTTTT. As protein: CASSLGLTGELFF. The chain carries TRBV4-3 and TRBJ2-2; a possible D gene is TRBD2 (5 bases). The CDR3 runs 13 residues. V lost 4 bases, J lost 5 bases, and 8 bases lay in between. CDR1 and CDR2 from the germline V gene are LGHNA and YSLEER.

The DNA of the CDR3 is TGTGCCAGCAGTTACGGCAGGACAGGCATGAACACTGAAGCTTTCTTT. It codes for CASSYGRTGMNTEAFF. The chain employs TRBV6-6 and TRBJ1-1; TRBD1 matches at 7 bases. This CDR3 contains 16 residues. V trimming: 2 bases; J trimming: 0 bases; junction bases outside the gene matches: 6. Per germline, CDR1 MNHNY and CDR2 SVGAGI (reference sequence).

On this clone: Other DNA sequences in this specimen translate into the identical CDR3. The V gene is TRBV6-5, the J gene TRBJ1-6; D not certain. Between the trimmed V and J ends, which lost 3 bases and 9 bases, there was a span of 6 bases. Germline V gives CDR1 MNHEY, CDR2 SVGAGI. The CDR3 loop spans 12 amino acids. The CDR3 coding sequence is TGTGCCAGCAGTTATGGAGGTTCACCCCTCCACTTT. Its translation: CASSYGGSPLHF.

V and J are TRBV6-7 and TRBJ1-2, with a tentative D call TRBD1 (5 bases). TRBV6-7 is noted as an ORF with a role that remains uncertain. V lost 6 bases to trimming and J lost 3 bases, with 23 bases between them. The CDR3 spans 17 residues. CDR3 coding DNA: TGTGCCAGCAGCCCCGGGACCCCTATGGGGGGGGACTATGGCTACACCTTC. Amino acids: CASSPGTPMGGDYGYTF.

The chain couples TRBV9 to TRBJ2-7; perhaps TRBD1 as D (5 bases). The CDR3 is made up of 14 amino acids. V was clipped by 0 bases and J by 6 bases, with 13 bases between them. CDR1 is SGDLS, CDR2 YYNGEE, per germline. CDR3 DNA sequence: TGTGCCAGCAGCGTAGGCTCCCCCCAGGGCGAGCAGTACTTC. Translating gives CASSVGSPQGEQYF. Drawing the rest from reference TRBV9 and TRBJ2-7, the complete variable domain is DSGVTQTPKHLITATGQRVTLRCSPRSGDLSVYWYQQSLDQGLQFLIQYYNGEERAKGNILERFSAQQFPDLHSELNLSSLELGDSALYFCASSVGSPQGEQYFGPGTRLTVT.

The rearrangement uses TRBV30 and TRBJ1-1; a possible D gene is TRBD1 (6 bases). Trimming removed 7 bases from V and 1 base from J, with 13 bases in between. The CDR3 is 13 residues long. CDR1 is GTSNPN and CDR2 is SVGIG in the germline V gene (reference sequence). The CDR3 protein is CAFPLQGNTEAFF. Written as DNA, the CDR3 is TGTGCCTTTCCGTTACAGGGGAACACTGAAGCTTTCTTT.

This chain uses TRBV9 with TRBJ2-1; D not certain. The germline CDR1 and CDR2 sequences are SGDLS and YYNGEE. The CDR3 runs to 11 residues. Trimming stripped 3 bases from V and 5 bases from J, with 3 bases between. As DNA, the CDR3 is TGTGCCAGCAGCGAGCACAATGAGCAGTTCTTC. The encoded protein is CASSEHNEQFF. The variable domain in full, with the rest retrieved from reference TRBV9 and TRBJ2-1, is DSGVTQTPKHLITATGQRVTLRCSPRSGDLSVYWYQQSLDQGLQFLIQYYNGEERAKGNILERFSAQQFPDLHSELNLSSLELGDSALYFCASSEHNEQFFGPGTRLTVL.

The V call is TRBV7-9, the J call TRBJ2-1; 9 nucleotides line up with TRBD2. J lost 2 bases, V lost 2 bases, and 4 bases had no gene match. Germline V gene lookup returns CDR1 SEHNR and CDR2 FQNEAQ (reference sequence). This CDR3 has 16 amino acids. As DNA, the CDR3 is TGTGCCAGCAGCTTAAGTAGCGGGGGCACCTACAATGAGCAGTTCTTC. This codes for CASSLSSGGTYNEQFF. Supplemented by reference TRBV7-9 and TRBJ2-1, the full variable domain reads DTGVSQNPRHKITKRGQNVTFRCDPISEHNRLYWYRQTLGQGPEFLTYFQNEAQLEKSRLLSDRFSAERPKGSFSTLEIQRTEQGDSAMYLCASSLSSGGTYNEQFFGPGTRLTVL.

This chain's CDR3 is CASSTTGGWEPNTEAFF. The CDR3 nucleotides are TGTGCCAGCAGCACTACAGGGGGCTGGGAGCCGAACACTGAAGCTTTCTTT. The genes are TRBV7-9 and TRBJ1-1, with 9 positions matching TRBD1. The CDR3 covers 17 residues. V was clipped by 5 bases and J by 1 base; unmatched bases: 11. CDR1 and CDR2 (germline): SEHNR, FQNEAQ (reference sequence).

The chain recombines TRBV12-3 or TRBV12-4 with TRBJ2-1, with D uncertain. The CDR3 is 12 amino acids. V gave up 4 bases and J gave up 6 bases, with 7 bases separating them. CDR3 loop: CASSSTVNEQFF. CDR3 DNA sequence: TGTGCCAGCAGTTCCACAGTCAATGAGCAGTTCTTC.

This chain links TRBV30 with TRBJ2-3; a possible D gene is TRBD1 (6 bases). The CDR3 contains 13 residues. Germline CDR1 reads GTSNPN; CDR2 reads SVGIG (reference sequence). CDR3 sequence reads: CARKAGGTDTQYF. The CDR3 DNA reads TGTGCTCGGAAGGCAGGGGGCACAGATACGCAGTATTTT.

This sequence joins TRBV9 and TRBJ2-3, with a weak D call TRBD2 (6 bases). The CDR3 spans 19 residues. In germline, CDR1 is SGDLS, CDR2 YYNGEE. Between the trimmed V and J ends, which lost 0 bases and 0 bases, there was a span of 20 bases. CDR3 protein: CASSVERPGSRGSTDTQYF. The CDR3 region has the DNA TGTGCCAGCAGCGTAGAACGTCCGGGTAGTCGGGGGAGCACAGATACGCAGTATTTT.

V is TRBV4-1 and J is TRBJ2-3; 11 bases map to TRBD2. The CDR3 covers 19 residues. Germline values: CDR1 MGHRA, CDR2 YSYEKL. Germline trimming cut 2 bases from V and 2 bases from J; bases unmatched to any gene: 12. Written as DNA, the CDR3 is TGCGCCAGCAGCCAAAGCCCTCCAGTAGCGGGGGGGAACACAGATACGCAGTATTTT. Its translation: CASSQSPPVAGGNTDTQYF.

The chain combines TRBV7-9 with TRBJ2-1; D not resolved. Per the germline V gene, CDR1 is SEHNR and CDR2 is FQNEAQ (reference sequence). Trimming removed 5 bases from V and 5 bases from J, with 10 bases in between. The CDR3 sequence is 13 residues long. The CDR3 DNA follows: TGTGCCAGCAGCCAACCACAGAACAATGAGCAGTTCTTC. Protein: CASSQPQNNEQFF.

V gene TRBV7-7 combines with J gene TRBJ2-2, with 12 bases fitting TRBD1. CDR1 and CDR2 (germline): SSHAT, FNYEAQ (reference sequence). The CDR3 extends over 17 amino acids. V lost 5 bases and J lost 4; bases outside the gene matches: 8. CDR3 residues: CASSTGTGGAGTGELFF. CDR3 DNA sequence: TGTGCCAGCAGCACCGGGACAGGGGGCGCCGGCACCGGGGAGCTGTTTTTT.

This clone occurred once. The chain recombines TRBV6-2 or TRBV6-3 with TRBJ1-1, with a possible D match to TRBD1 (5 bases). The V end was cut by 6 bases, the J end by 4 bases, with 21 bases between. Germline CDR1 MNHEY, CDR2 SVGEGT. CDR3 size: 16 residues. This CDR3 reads CASSDGRPGGGTEAFF. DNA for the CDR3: TGTGCCAGCAGCGATGGAAGGCCGGGGGGGGGCACTGAAGCTTTCTTT.